The sequence of this T cell receptor (beta chain) was determined in a study of T cell repertoires in cytomegalovirus infection. Study-level information: Both CMV infection and a matching HLA type were indicated by public TCR beta signatures.

MiXCR, applied by TCRdb to the reads, yields one record per CDR3 protein. The sample lists hundreds of thousands of distinct CDR3 sequences; around 32% were seen once. In its sample, this clonotype was seen many times. Its matching antigen is unknown. The CDR3 totals 13 residues. V was pared by 3 bases and J by 4 bases, with 7 bases between. Germline values: CDR1 SGHVS, CDR2 FNYEAQ. Study-wide results and limits: Summed public TCR beta family frequency identified CMV carriers bearing the relevant HLA. HLA-C-restricted CMV clonotypes gave the most frequent clonotype in two of eight donors.

The receptor was derived from a human donor in good health (CMV status not recorded). Some clones in this sample may be carry-over from other donors' samples. The sample was PBMCs. The chain carries TRBV7-6 and TRBJ1-3; D not resolved. The DNA of the CDR3 is TGTGCCAGCAGCTTCAGTGCCGGAAACACCATATATTTT. Its translation: CASSFSAGNTIYF.